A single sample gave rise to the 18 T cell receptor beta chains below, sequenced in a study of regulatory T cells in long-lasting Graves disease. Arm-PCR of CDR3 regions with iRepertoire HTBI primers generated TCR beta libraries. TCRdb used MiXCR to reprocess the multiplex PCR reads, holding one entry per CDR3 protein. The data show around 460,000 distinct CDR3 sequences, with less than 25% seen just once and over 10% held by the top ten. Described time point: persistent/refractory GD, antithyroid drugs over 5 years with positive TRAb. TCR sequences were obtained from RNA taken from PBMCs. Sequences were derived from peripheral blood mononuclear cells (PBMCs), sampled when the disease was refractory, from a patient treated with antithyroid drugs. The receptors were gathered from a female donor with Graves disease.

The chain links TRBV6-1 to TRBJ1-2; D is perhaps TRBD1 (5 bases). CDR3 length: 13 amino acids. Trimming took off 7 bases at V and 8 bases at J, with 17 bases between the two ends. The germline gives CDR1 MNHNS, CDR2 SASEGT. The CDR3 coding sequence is TGTGCCAGCACCAACGGGGGTCAGGGAGGCTACACCTTC. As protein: CASTNGGQGGYTF.

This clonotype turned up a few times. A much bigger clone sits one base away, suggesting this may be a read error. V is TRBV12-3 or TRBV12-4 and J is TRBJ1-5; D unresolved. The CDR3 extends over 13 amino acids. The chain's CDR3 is CTSSLNSNQPQHF. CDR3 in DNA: TGTACCAGCAGTTTAAACAGCAATCAGCCCCAGCATTTT.

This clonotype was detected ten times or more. CDR3 protein: CASGLGMNTEAFF. For the CDR3, the DNA is TGTGCCAGCGGGCTGGGGATGAACACTGAAGCTTTCTTT. The chain combines TRBV28 with TRBJ1-1, with D unresolved. V shed 8 bases and J shed 0 bases, with 10 bases lying between them. Germline V gives CDR1 MDHEN, CDR2 SYDVKM. The CDR3 spans 13 residues.

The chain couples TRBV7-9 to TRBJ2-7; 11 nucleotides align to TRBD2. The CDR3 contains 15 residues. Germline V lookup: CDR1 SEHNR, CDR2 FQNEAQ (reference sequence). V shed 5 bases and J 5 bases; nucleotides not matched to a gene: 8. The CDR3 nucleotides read TGTGCCAGCAGCCCGAGACTAGCGGGAAGCAACGAGCAGTACTTC. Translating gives CASSPRLAGSNEQYF.

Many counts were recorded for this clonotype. The CDR3 DNA sequence: TGTGCCAGCAGCTACCCTCGGGGGAGAGCCTACGAGCAGTACTTC. Residues: CASSYPRGRAYEQYF. V usage is TRBV5-6 and J usage is TRBJ2-7; a possible D gene is TRBD2 (6 bases). The CDR3 length is 15 residues. CDR1 and CDR2 from the germline V gene are SGHDT and YYEEEE. Trimming removed 3 bases at V and 2 bases at J, with 15 bases between.

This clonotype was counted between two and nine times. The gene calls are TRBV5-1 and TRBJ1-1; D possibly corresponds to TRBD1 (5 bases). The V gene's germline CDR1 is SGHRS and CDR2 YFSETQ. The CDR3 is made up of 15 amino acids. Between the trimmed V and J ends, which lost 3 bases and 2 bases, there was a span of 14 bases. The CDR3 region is CASSWDGSYNTEAFF. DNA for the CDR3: TGCGCCAGCAGCTGGGACGGATCTTACAACACTGAAGCTTTCTTT.

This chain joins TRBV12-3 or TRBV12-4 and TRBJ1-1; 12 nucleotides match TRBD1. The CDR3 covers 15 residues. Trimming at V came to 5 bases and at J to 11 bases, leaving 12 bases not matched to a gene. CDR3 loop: CASSTPGQGALGAFF. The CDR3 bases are TGTGCCAGCAGTACTCCGGGACAGGGGGCTTTAGGTGCTTTCTTT.

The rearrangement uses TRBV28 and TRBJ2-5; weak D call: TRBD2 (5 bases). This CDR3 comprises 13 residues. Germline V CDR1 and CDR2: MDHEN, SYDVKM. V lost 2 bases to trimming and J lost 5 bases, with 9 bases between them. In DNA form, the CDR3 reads TGTGCCAGCAGTTTACCCCGGAGGGAGACCCAGTACTTC. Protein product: CASSLPRRETQYF.

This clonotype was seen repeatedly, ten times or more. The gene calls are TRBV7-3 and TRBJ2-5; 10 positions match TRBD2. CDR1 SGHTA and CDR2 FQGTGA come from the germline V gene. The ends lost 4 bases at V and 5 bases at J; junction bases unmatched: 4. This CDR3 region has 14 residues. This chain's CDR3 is CASSSSGGTETQYF. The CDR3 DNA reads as TGTGCCAGCAGCTCTAGCGGGGGAACTGAGACCCAGTACTTC.

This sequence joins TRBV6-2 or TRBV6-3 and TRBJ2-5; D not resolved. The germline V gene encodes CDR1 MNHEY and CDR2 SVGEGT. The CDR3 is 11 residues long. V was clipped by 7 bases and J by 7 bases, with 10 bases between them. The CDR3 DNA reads TGTGCCAGCAAAGTCCTGGTGACCCAGTACTTC. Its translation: CASKVLVTQYF.

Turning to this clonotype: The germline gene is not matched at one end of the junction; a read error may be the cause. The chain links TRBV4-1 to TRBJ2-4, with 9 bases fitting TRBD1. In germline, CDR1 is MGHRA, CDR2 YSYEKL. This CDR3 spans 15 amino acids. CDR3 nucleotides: TGCGCCAGCAGAAGCAGGGACAGGGACGGAAACATTCCGTACTTC. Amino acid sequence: CASRSRDRDGNIPYF.

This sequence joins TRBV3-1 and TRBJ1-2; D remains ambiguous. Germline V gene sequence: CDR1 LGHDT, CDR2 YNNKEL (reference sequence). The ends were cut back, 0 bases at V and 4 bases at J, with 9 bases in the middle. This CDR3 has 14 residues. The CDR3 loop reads CASSQEMGSYGYTF. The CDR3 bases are TGTGCCAGCAGCCAAGAGATGGGCAGCTATGGCTACACCTTC.

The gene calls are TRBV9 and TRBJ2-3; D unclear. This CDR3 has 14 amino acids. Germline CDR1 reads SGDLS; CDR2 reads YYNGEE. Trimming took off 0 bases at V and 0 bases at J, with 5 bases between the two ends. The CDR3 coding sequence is TGTGCCAGCAGCGTAGGGTACAGCACAGATACGCAGTATTTT. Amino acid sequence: CASSVGYSTDTQYF.

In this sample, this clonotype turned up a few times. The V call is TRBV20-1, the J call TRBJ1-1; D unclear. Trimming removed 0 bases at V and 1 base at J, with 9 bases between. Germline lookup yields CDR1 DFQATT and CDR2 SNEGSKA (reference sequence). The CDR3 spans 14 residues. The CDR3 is CSARDDGGNTEAFF. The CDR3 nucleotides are TGCAGTGCTAGAGATGACGGAGGGAACACTGAAGCTTTCTTT.

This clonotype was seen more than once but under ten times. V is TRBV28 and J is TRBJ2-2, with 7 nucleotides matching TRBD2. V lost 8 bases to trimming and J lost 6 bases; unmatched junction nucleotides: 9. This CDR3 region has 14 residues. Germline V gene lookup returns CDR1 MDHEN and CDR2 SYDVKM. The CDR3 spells CASGRGDLPGELFF. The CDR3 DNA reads TGTGCCAGCGGCCGGGGGGATTTACCCGGGGAGCTGTTTTTT.

Written as DNA, the CDR3 is TGCAGCGTTCCGGGAATCACTGAAGCTTTCTTT. Translated, it gives CSVPGITEAFF. The chain combines TRBV29-1 with TRBJ1-1; D ambiguous. Germline V lookup: CDR1 SQVTM, CDR2 ANQGSEA. Trimming left V 5 bases short and J 4 bases short, with 8 bases between. There are 11 residues in the CDR3. Based on the CDR3 plus reference TRBV29-1 and TRBJ1-1, the full variable domain is SAVISQKPSRDICQRGTSLTIQCQVDSQVTMMFWYRQQPGQSLTLIATANQGSEATYESGFVIDKFPISRPNLTFSTLTVSNMSPEDSSIYLCSVPGITEAFFGQGTRLTVV.

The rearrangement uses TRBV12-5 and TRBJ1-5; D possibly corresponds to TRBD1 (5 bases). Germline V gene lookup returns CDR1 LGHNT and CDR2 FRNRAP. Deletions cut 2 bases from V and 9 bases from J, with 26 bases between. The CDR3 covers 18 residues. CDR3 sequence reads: CASGLLPIRDPRGAPQHF. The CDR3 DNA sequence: TGTGCTAGTGGTTTGTTACCTATCCGGGACCCCCGAGGGGCGCCCCAGCATTTT.

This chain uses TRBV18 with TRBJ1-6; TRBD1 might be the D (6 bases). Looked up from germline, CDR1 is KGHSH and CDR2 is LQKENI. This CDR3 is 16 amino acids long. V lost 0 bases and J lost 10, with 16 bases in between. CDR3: CASSPPGNRDDSPLHF. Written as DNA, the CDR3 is TGTGCCAGCTCACCACCGGGGAACAGGGACGACTCACCCCTCCACTTT.